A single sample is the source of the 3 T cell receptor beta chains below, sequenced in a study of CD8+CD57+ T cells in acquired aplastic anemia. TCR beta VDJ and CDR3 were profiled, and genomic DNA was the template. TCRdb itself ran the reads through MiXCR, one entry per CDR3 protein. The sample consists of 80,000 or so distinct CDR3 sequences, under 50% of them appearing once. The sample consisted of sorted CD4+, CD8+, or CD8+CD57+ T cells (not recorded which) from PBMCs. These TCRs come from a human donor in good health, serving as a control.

CDR3 nucleotide sequence: TGTGCCAGCAGCCACGGGGGCAGGGGGACAGATACGCAGTATTTT. The encoded protein is CASSHGGRGTDTQYF. This chain uses TRBV11-2 with TRBJ2-3; D may be TRBD1 (7 bases). This CDR3 has 15 amino acids. The ends were cut back, 5 bases at V and 3 bases at J, with 15 bases in the middle. Germline loops: CDR1 SGHAT, CDR2 FQNNGV.

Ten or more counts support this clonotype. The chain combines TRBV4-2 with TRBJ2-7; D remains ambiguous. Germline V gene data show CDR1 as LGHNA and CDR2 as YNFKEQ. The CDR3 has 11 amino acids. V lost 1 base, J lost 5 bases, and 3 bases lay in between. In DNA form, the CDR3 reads TGTGCCAGCAGCCAAGGGGACGAGCAGTACTTC. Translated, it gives CASSQGDEQYF.

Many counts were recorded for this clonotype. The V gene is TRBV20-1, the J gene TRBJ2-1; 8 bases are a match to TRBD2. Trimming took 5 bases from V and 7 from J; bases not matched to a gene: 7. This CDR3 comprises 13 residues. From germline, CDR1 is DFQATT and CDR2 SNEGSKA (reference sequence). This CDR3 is CSAARGGDNEQFF. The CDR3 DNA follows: TGCAGTGCTGCCCGGGGGGGTGATAATGAGCAGTTCTTC.